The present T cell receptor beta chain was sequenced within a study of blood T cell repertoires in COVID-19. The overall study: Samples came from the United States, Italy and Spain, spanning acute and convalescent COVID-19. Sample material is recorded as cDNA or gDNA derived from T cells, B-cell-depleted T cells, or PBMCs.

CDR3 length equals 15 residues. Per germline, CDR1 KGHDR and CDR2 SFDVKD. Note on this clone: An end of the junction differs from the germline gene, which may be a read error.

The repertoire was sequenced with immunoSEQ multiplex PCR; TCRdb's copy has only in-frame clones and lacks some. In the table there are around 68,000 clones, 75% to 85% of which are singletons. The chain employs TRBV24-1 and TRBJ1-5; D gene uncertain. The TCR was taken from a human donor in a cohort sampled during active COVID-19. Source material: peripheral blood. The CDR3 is CATSDLNGSDQPQHF. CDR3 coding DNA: TGTGCCACCAGTGATTTAAATGGTAGCGATCAGCCCCAGCATTTT.